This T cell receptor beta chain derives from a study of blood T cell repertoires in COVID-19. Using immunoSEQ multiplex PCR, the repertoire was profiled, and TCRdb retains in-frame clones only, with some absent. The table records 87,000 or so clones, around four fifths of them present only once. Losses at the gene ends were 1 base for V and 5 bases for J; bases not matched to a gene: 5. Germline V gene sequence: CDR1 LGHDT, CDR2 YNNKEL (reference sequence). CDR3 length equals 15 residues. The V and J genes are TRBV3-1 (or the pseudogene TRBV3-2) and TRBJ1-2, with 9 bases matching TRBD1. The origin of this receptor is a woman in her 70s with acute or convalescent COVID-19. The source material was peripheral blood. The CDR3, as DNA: TGTGCCAGCAGCCAAGGTGGGGGACAGGGATATGGCTACACCTTC. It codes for CASSQGGGQGYGYTF.